These 24 T cell receptor beta chains came from one sample sequenced in a study of blood T cell repertoires in COVID-19. Assay used: immunoSEQ multiplex PCR; TCRdb lists only in-frame clones, some missing. The sample carries approximately 390,000 clones, about 89% recorded once. Specimen: peripheral blood. The receptor set was obtained from a woman aged 55-75 years with COVID-19, enrolled during active disease.

V gene TRBV5-1 combines with J gene TRBJ2-7, with 10 bases matching TRBD1. Germline-derived CDR1 and CDR2 are SGHRS and YFSETQ. CDR3 length: 15 residues. The V and J ends lost 4 bases and 2 bases, in that order; junction bases with no gene match: 6. The CDR3 DNA follows: TGCGCCAGCAGCGTGGCGGGACAGGGGACCTACGAGCAGTACTTC. This codes for CASSVAGQGTYEQYF.

The chain joins TRBV7-9 to TRBJ2-5; a possible D gene is TRBD2 (5 bases). The ends were cut back, 1 base at V and 5 bases at J, with 11 bases in the middle. This CDR3 region has 14 residues. Germline CDR1 reads SEHNR; CDR2 reads FQNEAQ (reference sequence). This CDR3 is CASSLVVGEETQYF. The CDR3 nucleotides read TGTGCCAGCAGCTTAGTCGTCGGGGAGGAGACCCAGTACTTC.

The chain combines TRBV2 with TRBJ2-3, with TRBD2 matching 7 bases. V shed 4 bases and J 2 bases; nucleotides not matched to a gene: 3. Germline loops: CDR1 SNHLY, CDR2 FYNNEI. The CDR3 sequence is 14 residues long. CDR3 protein: CASSGGGATDTQYF. The DNA of the CDR3 is TGTGCCAGCAGTGGGGGAGGGGCCACAGATACGCAGTATTTT.

The chain couples TRBV11-3 to TRBJ2-2, with TRBD1 identical over 7 bases. CDR3 length: 14 residues. Trimming at V came to 0 bases and at J to 6 bases, leaving 1 base not matched to a gene. Germline lookup yields CDR1 SGHNT and CDR2 YENEEA. The CDR3 here is CASSLEGGSGELFF. Here the CDR3 DNA reads TGTGCCAGCAGCTTAGAAGGGGGCTCCGGGGAGCTGTTTTTT.

This chain joins TRBV19 and TRBJ1-1; D gene unclear. The CDR3 is made up of 13 amino acids. The V end was cut by 3 bases, the J end by 1 base, with 6 bases between. Germline lookup yields CDR1 LNHDA and CDR2 SQIVND (reference sequence). CDR3 sequence reads: CASSIQKNTEAFF. The CDR3 DNA follows: TGTGCCAGTAGTATTCAGAAGAACACTGAAGCTTTCTTT.

The CDR3 DNA reads as TGTGCCAGCAGTTACACAGGGCTCTCCTACGAGCAGTACTTC. Translated: CASSYTGLSYEQYF. The chain couples TRBV6-5 to TRBJ2-7; D perhaps matches TRBD1 (6 bases). V was clipped by 2 bases and J by 0 bases, with 8 bases between them. This CDR3 is 14 amino acids long. In germline, CDR1 is MNHEY, CDR2 SVGAGI.

The J gene is TRBJ2-7, the V gene TRBV11-2, with 7 bases that match TRBD1. The J segment lost 2 bases and the V segment lost 4 bases, leaving 5 bases of the junction unmatched. Per germline, CDR1 SGHAT and CDR2 FQNNGV. CDR3 length: 14 residues. CDR3 sequence (DNA): TGTGCCAGCAGCTCTCAGACAGGGACCTACGAGCAGTACTTC. Residues: CASSSQTGTYEQYF.

The CDR3 here is CASSQAGLADEQYF. In DNA form, the CDR3 reads TGTGCCAGCAGCCAAGCGGGACTGGCTGACGAGCAGTACTTC. This chain joins TRBV3-1 (or the pseudogene TRBV3-2) and TRBJ2-7; possible D gene TRBD2, 6 bases. The CDR3 loop spans 14 amino acids. CDR1 LGHDT and CDR2 YNNKEL come from the germline V gene (reference sequence). V was cut by 1 base and J by 5 bases, with 12 bases left in between.

V and J are TRBV11-2 and TRBJ1-2; 8 bases align to TRBD1. Germline CDR1 SGHAT, CDR2 FQNNGV. The length of the CDR3 is 14 residues. J gave up 8 bases and V 2 bases, and 7 bases lay outside the gene matches. CDR3 in DNA: TGTGCCAGCAGCTTAATCCCGGGACAGGAGGGCTACACCTTC. Its translation is CASSLIPGQEGYTF. The whole variable domain, filled in from reference TRBV11-2 and TRBJ1-2, reads EAGVAQSPRYKIIEKRQSVAFWCNPISGHATLYWYQQILGQGPKLLIQFQNNGVVDDSQLPKDRFSAERLKGVDSTLKIQPAKLEDSAVYLCASSLIPGQEGYTFGSGTRLTVV.

The rearrangement links TRBV24-1 to TRBJ1-1; 9 nucleotides line up with TRBD1. Per the germline V gene, CDR1 is KGHDR and CDR2 is SFDVKD. The length of the CDR3 is 16 residues. V was pared by 3 bases and J by 6 bases, with 10 bases of the junction left unmatched. The CDR3 is CATSDAGTGRRPEAFF. Here the CDR3 DNA reads TGTGCCACCAGTGATGCAGGGACAGGGAGGAGGCCTGAAGCTTTCTTT.

The chain carries TRBV28 and TRBJ1-1; D unclear. CDR1 is MDHEN and CDR2 is SYDVKM in the germline V gene. V was cut by 3 bases and J by 2 bases, with 7 bases left in between. This CDR3 is 13 amino acids long. The CDR3 spells CASSLPHNTEAFF. As DNA, the CDR3 is TGTGCCAGCAGTTTGCCACACAACACTGAAGCTTTCTTT.

This clone was observed a single time. This chain links TRBV2 with TRBJ2-2; TRBD1 matches at 8 bases. This CDR3 is built from 19 residues. The V segment lost 6 bases and the J segment 3 bases; nucleotides outside the gene matches: 18. Germline values: CDR1 SNHLY, CDR2 FYNNEI. CDR3 in amino acids: CASSANVQGAPLDTGELFF. The CDR3 nucleotides read TGTGCCAGCAGCGCGAATGTGCAGGGGGCGCCGTTAGACACCGGGGAGCTGTTTTTT. Combining the CDR3 with reference TRBV2 and TRBJ2-2 gives the whole variable domain EPEVTQTPSHQVTQMGQEVILRCVPISNHLYFYWYRQILGQKVEFLVSFYNNEISEKSEIFDDQFSVERPDGSNFTLKIRSTKLEDSAMYFCASSANVQGAPLDTGELFFGEGSRLTVL.

The chain links TRBV14 to TRBJ1-3, with D unclear. V was clipped by 5 bases and J by 4 bases, with 15 bases between them. This CDR3 has 15 amino acids. The germline V gene encodes CDR1 SGHDN and CDR2 FVKESK. The CDR3 region is CASSILASGGNTIYF. The CDR3 nucleotides read TGTGCCAGCAGCATCTTGGCCTCCGGGGGAAACACCATATATTTT.

This chain joins TRBV9 and TRBJ2-3, with TRBD1 matching over 9 bases. Trimming at V came to 3 bases and at J to 3 bases, leaving 2 bases not matched to a gene. Germline-derived CDR1 and CDR2 are SGDLS and YYNGEE. The CDR3 sequence is 14 residues long. The CDR3 is CASSAQGATDTQYF. For the CDR3, the DNA is TGTGCCAGCAGCGCACAGGGGGCGACAGATACGCAGTATTTT.

This clone was seen just once. The chain links TRBV5-6 to TRBJ1-1; D gene ambiguous. Per the germline V gene, CDR1 is SGHDT and CDR2 is YYEEEE. V was cut by 0 bases and J by 0 bases, with 12 bases left in between. The CDR3 runs 16 residues. CDR3 loop: CASSLGPGGMNTEAFF. The DNA for the CDR3 is TGTGCCAGCAGCTTGGGGCCCGGAGGGATGAACACTGAAGCTTTCTTT. Variable domain in full (rest from reference TRBV5-6 and TRBJ1-1): DAGVTQSPTHLIKTRGQQVTLRCSPKSGHDTVSWYQQALGQGPQFIFQYYEEEERQRGNFPDRFSGHQFPNYSSELNVNALLLGDSALYLCASSLGPGGMNTEAFFGQGTRLTVV.

The J gene is TRBJ1-2, the V gene TRBV9, with D maybe TRBD1 (5 bases). CDR1 and CDR2 from the germline V gene are SGDLS and YYNGEE. V was pared by 3 bases and J by 2 bases, with 11 bases between. The CDR3 has 14 amino acids. CDR3 in amino acids: CASSDQGANYGYTF. The CDR3 nucleotides read TGTGCCAGCAGCGACCAAGGGGCGAACTATGGCTACACCTTC.

The V and J genes are TRBV28 and TRBJ1-5, with TRBD1 matching 7 bases. V trimming: 3 bases; J trimming: 4 bases; junction bases outside the gene matches: 3. CDR1 is MDHEN and CDR2 is SYDVKM in the germline V gene. The CDR3 contains 14 residues. CDR3 amino acids: CASSLGQQNQPQHF. CDR3 coding DNA: TGTGCCAGCAGTTTGGGACAGCAAAATCAGCCCCAGCATTTT.

This chain uses TRBV7-2 with TRBJ2-1, with 7 nucleotides matching TRBD1. This CDR3 is built from 15 residues. CDR1 is SGHTA, CDR2 FQGNSA, per germline. The V segment lost 4 bases and the J segment 0 bases; nucleotides outside the gene matches: 3. The CDR3 protein is CASSSAGGSYNEQFF. In DNA, the CDR3 is TGTGCCAGCAGCTCCGCAGGGGGCTCCTACAATGAGCAGTTCTTC.

This chain uses TRBV2 with TRBJ1-5; D gene uncertain. V shed 7 bases and J shed 4 bases, with 14 bases lying between them. The length of the CDR3 is 14 residues. Per the germline V gene, CDR1 is SNHLY and CDR2 is FYNNEI. The CDR3 spells CASNDNRGNQPQHF. Written as DNA, the CDR3 is TGTGCCAGCAACGATAACCGGGGAAATCAGCCCCAGCATTTT.

The rearrangement uses TRBV2 and TRBJ2-1; D gene unclear. This CDR3 region has 11 residues. Per germline, CDR1 SNHLY and CDR2 FYNNEI. V lost 5 bases and J lost 4, with 3 bases in between. The CDR3 nucleotides read TGTGCCAGCAGTCAATACAATGAGCAGTTCTTC. Protein sequence: CASSQYNEQFF.

The CDR3 nucleotides are TGTGCCTGGAGTGTAATGGCGGGCGAAGCTTTCTTT. This codes for CAWSVMAGEAFF. This chain connects TRBV30 to TRBJ1-1; D not certain. Germline assignment: CDR1 GTSNPN and CDR2 SVGIG (reference sequence). The CDR3 covers 12 residues. Trimming left V 0 bases short and J 8 bases short, with 10 bases between.

The rearrangement joins TRBV6-1 to TRBJ1-6, with D possibly TRBD1 on 6 matching bases. Trimming stripped 5 bases from V and 6 bases from J, with 11 bases between. The CDR3 length is 14 residues. Per the germline V gene, CDR1 is MNHNS and CDR2 is SASEGT. The CDR3 DNA follows: TGTGCCAGCAGTCGGACAGAAGTTAATTCACCCCTCCACTTT. It encodes CASSRTEVNSPLHF.

V usage is TRBV5-1 and J usage is TRBJ1-2, with D tentatively TRBD1 (5 bases). This CDR3 spans 17 amino acids. The V gene lost 1 base and the J gene lost 2 bases, with 18 bases spanning the gap. Per the germline V gene, CDR1 is SGHRS and CDR2 is YFSETQ. The CDR3 DNA sequence: TGCGCCAGCAGCTTGAGTCCCAGGGAAGAGTACAACTATGGCTACACCTTC. As protein: CASSLSPREEYNYGYTF. The full variable domain, completed using reference TRBV5-1 and TRBJ1-2, is KAGVTQTPRYLIKTRGQQVTLSCSPISGHRSVSWYQQTPGQGLQFLFEYFSETQRNKGNFPGRFSGRQFSNSRSEMNVSTLELGDSALYLCASSLSPREEYNYGYTFGSGTRLTVV.

The V gene is TRBV28, the J gene TRBJ1-5; D may be TRBD1 (5 bases). Germline CDR1 reads MDHEN; CDR2 reads SYDVKM. The germline V and J ends were trimmed by 5 bases and 5 bases, with 16 bases remaining between them. The CDR3 is made up of 15 amino acids. The CDR3 is CASSQTTGVHQPQHF. For the CDR3, the DNA is TGTGCCAGCAGTCAAACTACAGGTGTTCATCAGCCCCAGCATTTT.